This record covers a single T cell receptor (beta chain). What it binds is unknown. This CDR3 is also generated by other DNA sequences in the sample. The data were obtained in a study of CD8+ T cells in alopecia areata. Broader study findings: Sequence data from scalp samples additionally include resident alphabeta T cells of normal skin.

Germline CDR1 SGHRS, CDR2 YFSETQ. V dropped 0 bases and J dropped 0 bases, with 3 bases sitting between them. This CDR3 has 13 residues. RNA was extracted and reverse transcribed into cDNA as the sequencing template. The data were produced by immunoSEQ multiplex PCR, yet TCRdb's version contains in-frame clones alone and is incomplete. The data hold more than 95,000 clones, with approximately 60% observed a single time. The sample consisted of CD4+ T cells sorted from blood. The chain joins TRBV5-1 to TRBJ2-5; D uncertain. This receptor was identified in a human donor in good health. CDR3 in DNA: TGCGCCAGCAGCTTGGGGAACCAAGAGACCCAGTACTTC. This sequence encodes CASSLGNQETQYF.